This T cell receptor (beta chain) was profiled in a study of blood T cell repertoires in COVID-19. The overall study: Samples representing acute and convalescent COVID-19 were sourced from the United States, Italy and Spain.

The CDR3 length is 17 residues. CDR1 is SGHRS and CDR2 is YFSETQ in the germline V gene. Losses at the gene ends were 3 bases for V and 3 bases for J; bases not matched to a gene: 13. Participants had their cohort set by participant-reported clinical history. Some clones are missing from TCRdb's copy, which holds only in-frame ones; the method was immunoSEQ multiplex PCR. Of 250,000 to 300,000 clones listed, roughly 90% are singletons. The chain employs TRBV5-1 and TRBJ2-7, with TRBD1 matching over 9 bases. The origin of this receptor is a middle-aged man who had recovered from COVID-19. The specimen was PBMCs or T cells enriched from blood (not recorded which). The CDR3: CASSSRLPGQGYYEQYF. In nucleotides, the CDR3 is TGCGCCAGCAGCTCCCGTCTTCCGGGACAGGGATACTACGAGCAGTACTTC. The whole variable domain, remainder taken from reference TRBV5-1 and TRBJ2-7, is KAGVTQTPRYLIKTRGQQVTLSCSPISGHRSVSWYQQTPGQGLQFLFEYFSETQRNKGNFPGRFSGRQFSNSRSEMNVSTLELGDSALYLCASSSRLPGQGYYEQYFGPGTRLTVT.